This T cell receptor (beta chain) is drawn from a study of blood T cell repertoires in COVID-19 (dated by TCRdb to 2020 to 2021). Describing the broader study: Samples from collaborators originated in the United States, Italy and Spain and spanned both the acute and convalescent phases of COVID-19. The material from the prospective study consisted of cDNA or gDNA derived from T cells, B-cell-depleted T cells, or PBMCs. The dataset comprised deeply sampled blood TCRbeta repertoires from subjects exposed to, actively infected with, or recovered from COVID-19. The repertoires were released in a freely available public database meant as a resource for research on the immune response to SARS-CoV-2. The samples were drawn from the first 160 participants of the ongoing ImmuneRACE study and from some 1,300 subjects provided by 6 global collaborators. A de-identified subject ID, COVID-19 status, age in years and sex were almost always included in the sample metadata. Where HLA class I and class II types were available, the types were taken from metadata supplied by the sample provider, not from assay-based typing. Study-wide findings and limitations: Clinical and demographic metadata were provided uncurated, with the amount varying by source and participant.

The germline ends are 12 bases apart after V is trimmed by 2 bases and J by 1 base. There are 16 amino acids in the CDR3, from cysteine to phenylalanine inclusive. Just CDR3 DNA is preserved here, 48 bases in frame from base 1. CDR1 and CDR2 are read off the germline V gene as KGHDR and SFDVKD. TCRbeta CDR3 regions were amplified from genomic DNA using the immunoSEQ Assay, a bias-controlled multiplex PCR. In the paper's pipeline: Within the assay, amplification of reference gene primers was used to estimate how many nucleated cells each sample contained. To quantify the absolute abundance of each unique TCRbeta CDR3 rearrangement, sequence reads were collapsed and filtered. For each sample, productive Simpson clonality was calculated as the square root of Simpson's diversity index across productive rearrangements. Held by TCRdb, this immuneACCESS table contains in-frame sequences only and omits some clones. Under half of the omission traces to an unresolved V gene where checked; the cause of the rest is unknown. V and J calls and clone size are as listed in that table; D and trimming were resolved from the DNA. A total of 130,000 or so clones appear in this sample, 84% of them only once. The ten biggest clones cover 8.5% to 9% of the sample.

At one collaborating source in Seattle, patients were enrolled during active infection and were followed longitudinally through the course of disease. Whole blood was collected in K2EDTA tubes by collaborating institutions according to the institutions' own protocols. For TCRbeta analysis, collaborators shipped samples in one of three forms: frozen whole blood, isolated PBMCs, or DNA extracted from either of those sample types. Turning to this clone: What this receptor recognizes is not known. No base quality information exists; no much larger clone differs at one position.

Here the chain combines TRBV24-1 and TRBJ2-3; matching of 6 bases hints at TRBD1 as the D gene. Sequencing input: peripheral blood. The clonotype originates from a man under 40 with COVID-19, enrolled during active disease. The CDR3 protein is CATSDWTASGTDTQYF. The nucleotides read TGTGCCACCAGTGATTGGACAGCTTCAGGCACAGATACGCAGTATTTT.